The 24 T cell receptor beta chains below were found in one sample sequenced in a study of metastatic and nonmetastatic thyroid tumors. MiXCR re-clonotyped the PCR reads for TCRdb. The table has tens of thousands of clones, more than 10% seen once; the top ten hold 17%. Before thyroid surgery, none of the patients had received any treatment. The sequenced sample consisted of blood. All receptors derive from a female donor with papillary thyroid cancer or a benign thyroid nodule (not recorded which). Some clones in this sample may be carry-over from other donors' samples.

This clone was counted many times. The V call is TRBV6-5, the J call TRBJ1-2; D is uncertain. This CDR3 spans 15 amino acids. Per germline, CDR1 MNHEY and CDR2 SVGAGI. V was pared by 2 bases and J by 1 base, with 11 bases between. The DNA for the CDR3 is TGTGCCAGCAGTTACCGCCTCGGTCTTAACTATGGCTACACCTTC. Protein sequence: CASSYRLGLNYGYTF.

This clone was seen repeatedly, ten times or more. The J gene is TRBJ2-1, the V gene TRBV11-2; D unresolved. The CDR3 totals 12 residues. Germline lookup yields CDR1 SGHAT and CDR2 FQNNGV. With 1 base removed from V and 15 bases from J, the gap between germline ends came to 13 bases. The CDR3 loop reads CASSLVWTWSFF. The CDR3 DNA sequence: TGTGCCAGCAGCTTAGTATGGACCTGGTCGTTCTTC.

This clone has just a few counts. The V call is TRBV6-1, the J call TRBJ2-2; TRBD1 aligns across 7 bases. The CDR3 has 16 residues. Germline CDR1 MNHNS, CDR2 SASEGT. V shed 7 bases, J shed 5 bases, and the junction held 13 bases outside the gene matches. CDR3 protein: CASTPLQGRKTGELFF. In nucleotides, the CDR3 is TGTGCCAGCACCCCACTACAGGGGAGAAAGACCGGGGAGCTGTTTTTT.

This clone was seen at least ten times. The chain uses TRBV4-1 and TRBJ2-3, with D unresolved. The CDR3 consists of 15 residues. V lost 0 bases, J lost 6 bases, and 13 bases lay in between. From germline, CDR1 is MGHRA and CDR2 YSYEKL. The CDR3 DNA follows: TGCGCCAGCAGCCAAGATAGGAGAGACCGGGATACGCAGTATTTT. It yields the protein CASSQDRRDRDTQYF.

This clone was recorded a few times. A much larger clone lies a single base off, so this may be a read error. Different DNA sequences within this sample yield the same CDR3. V and J are TRBV29-1 and TRBJ1-4; D is unclear. CDR1 is SQVTM, CDR2 ANQGSEA, per germline. This CDR3 is built from 13 residues. The V end was cut by 5 bases, the J end by 8 bases, with 15 bases between. The CDR3 loop is CSVSDRAGEKLFF. CDR3 bases: TGCAGCGTTTCGGATAGGGCGGGGGAAAAACTGTTTTTT.

This clone has ten or more counts. The chain couples TRBV6-2 or TRBV6-3 to TRBJ2-4; TRBD1 agrees at 9 bases. After removal of 0 bases from V and 10 bases from J, the junction contained 10 bases not matched to a gene. The CDR3 has 16 amino acids. Germline CDR1 and CDR2: MNHEY and SVGEGT. The CDR3 region is CASSYSKQGAPRIQYF. In DNA form, the CDR3 reads TGTGCCAGCAGTTACTCTAAACAGGGGGCGCCTCGGATTCAGTACTTC.

The chain links TRBV6-1 to TRBJ2-7; no clear D. Germline V gene data show CDR1 as MNHNS and CDR2 as SASEGT. V lost 5 bases and J 2 bases, leaving 7 bases between the germline ends. The CDR3 consists of 12 residues. CDR3 nucleotide sequence: TGTGCCAGCAGTCAAACTACCTACGAGCAGTACTTC. It yields the protein CASSQTTYEQYF.

This clone was seen ten or more times. The chain employs TRBV4-2 and TRBJ2-7; a weak D match, TRBD2 (6 bases). V lost 1 base to trimming and J lost 2 bases, with 21 bases between them. Germline V lookup: CDR1 LGHNA, CDR2 YNFKEQ. CDR3 length: 18 amino acids. The CDR3 loop reads CASSQGPLLAEATYEQYF. In DNA form, the CDR3 reads TGTGCCAGCAGCCAAGGTCCCCTCTTAGCGGAGGCTACCTACGAGCAGTACTTC.

This clone was detected many times. V usage is TRBV5-5 and J usage is TRBJ1-2; 9 bases are shared with TRBD1. This CDR3 contains 14 residues. Germline V gives CDR1 SGHKS, CDR2 YYEKEE (reference sequence). V lost 1 base to trimming and J lost 8 bases; unmatched junction nucleotides: 6. CDR3 nucleotide sequence: TGTGCCAGCAGCTTGCCCGGGACAGGGCGCGGCTACACCTTC. It translates to CASSLPGTGRGYTF. Based on the CDR3 plus reference TRBV5-5 and TRBJ1-2, the full variable domain is DAGVTQSPTHLIKTRGQQVTLRCSPISGHKSVSWYQQVLGQGPQFIFQYYEKEERGRGNFPDRFSARQFPNYSSELNVNALLLGDSALYLCASSLPGTGRGYTFGSGTRLTVV.

This clone has more than one count but fewer than ten. The germline gene is not matched at one end of the junction; a read error may be the cause. This sequence joins TRBV28 and TRBJ1-2; a possible D gene is TRBD1 (6 bases). Germline V gives CDR1 MDHEN, CDR2 SYDVKM. The CDR3 is 14 residues long. The CDR3 loop reads CASSTSDRSYGYTF. Written as DNA, the CDR3 is TGTGCCAGCAGTACTTCAGACAGGAGCTATGGCTACACATTC.

The sample holds many counts of this clone. This chain joins TRBV7-3 and TRBJ2-1; the D gene is possibly TRBD2 (5 bases). Germline values: CDR1 SGHTA, CDR2 FQGTGA. Trimming removed 2 bases from V and 9 bases from J, with 11 bases in between. The CDR3 is 13 amino acids. CDR3 amino acids: CASSLDRGIEQFF. Here the CDR3 DNA reads TGTGCCAGCAGCTTAGATCGAGGGATTGAGCAGTTCTTC.

This clone was seen many times. This chain uses TRBV20-1 with TRBJ2-1; the D is unclear. Germline V CDR1 and CDR2: DFQATT, SNEGSKA (reference sequence). V lost 5 bases to trimming and J lost 7 bases, with 21 bases between them. The CDR3 has 15 residues. Written as DNA, the CDR3 is TGCAGTGCTGCCCCCGGAAGGCGGTTTATAAATGAGCAGTTCTTC. Translation gives CSAAPGRRFINEQFF.

The chain has TRBV11-2 and TRBJ2-7; possibly TRBD2 for D (5 bases). Trimming removed 1 base at V and 6 bases at J, with 13 bases between. Germline-derived CDR1 and CDR2 are SGHAT and FQNNGV. The CDR3 covers 14 residues. The CDR3 region has the DNA TGTGCCAGCAGCTTAGGAGTGGGAGTTGGCGAGCAGTACTTC. Amino acid sequence: CASSLGVGVGEQYF. The variable domain in full, with the rest retrieved from reference TRBV11-2 and TRBJ2-7, is EAGVAQSPRYKIIEKRQSVAFWCNPISGHATLYWYQQILGQGPKLLIQFQNNGVVDDSQLPKDRFSAERLKGVDSTLKIQPAKLEDSAVYLCASSLGVGVGEQYFGPGTRLTVT.

This clone is termed medium-sized (0.01 to 0.1%). The chain carries TRBV11-1 and TRBJ1-6; 7 bases align to TRBD1. CDR1 SGHAT and CDR2 FQDESV come from the germline V gene (reference sequence). V lost 3 bases to trimming and J lost 9 bases; unmatched junction nucleotides: 5. The CDR3 is 14 amino acids. This chain's CDR3 is CASSFTGVVSPLHF. DNA for the CDR3: TGTGCCAGCAGCTTCACAGGGGTCGTTTCACCCCTCCACTTT.

This clone was seen many times. This chain uses TRBV28 with TRBJ1-5; D possibly corresponds to TRBD1 (5 bases). The ends were cut back, 2 bases at V and 6 bases at J, with 11 bases in the middle. The length of the CDR3 is 14 residues. CDR1 and CDR2 (germline): MDHEN, SYDVKM. CDR3 region: CASSLVGVGQPQHF. The CDR3 DNA reads as TGTGCCAGCAGTTTAGTAGGGGTGGGTCAGCCCCAGCATTTT.

This clone was picked up many times. The CDR3 region has the DNA TGTGCCAGCACACAATCCGGGACTACCTACAATGAGCAGTTCTTC. Its translation: CASTQSGTTYNEQFF. This chain joins TRBV10-3 and TRBJ2-1; 7 nucleotides line up with TRBD2. The V gene end was trimmed by 10 bases and the J gene end by 2 bases; junction bases not matched to a gene: 11. Germline values: CDR1 ENHRY, CDR2 SYGVKD. The CDR3 covers 15 residues.

The sample holds many counts of this clone. A much larger clone is a single base away; this may be a read error. In the same sample, other DNA sequences code for this CDR3. The rearrangement links TRBV6-1 to TRBJ2-7; D perhaps matches TRBD2 (5 bases). The CDR3 extends over 15 amino acids. CDR1 and CDR2 (germline): MNHNS, SASEGT. The CDR3 loop reads CASSPWTGMRYEQYF. The CDR3 bases are TGTGCCAGCAGTCCCTGGACCGGGATGCGCTACGAGCAGTATTTC.

This clone was detected many times. The chain links TRBV5-1 to TRBJ2-1; 10 bases agree with TRBD1. Trimming cost V 3 bases and J 9 bases; bases outside gene matches: 21. Looked up from germline, CDR1 is SGHRS and CDR2 is YFSETQ. The length of the CDR3 is 19 residues. CDR3 in DNA: TGCGCCAGCAGCTCATTCCGGGACAGGGGAATCGGCGTTGGGATTGAGCAGTTCTTC. As protein: CASSSFRDRGIGVGIEQFF.

This clone was seen a few times. J is TRBJ1-2 and V is TRBV2; D uncertain. Between the trimmed V and J ends, which lost 2 bases and 3 bases, there was a span of 13 bases. There are 15 residues in the CDR3. Germline loops: CDR1 SNHLY, CDR2 FYNNEI. In DNA, the CDR3 is TGTGCCAGCAGTGAATTTCATCACCCTGACTATGGCTACACCTTC. Encoded protein: CASSEFHHPDYGYTF. The full variable domain, its missing parts supplied by reference TRBV2 and TRBJ1-2, is EPEVTQTPSHQVTQMGQEVILRCVPISNHLYFYWYRQILGQKVEFLVSFYNNEISEKSEIFDDQFSVERPDGSNFTLKIRSTKLEDSAMYFCASSEFHHPDYGYTFGSGTRLTVV.

This clone was detected many times. The V call is TRBV20-1, the J call TRBJ1-2; D unresolved. The CDR3 consists of 12 residues. With 0 bases removed from V and 5 bases from J, the gap between germline ends came to 7 bases. Germline V gene data show CDR1 as DFQATT and CDR2 as SNEGSKA (reference sequence). In DNA form, the CDR3 reads TGCAGTGCTAGAGATCCAGGATATGGCTACACCTTC. Amino acids: CSARDPGYGYTF.

There are many counts of this clone. V gene TRBV4-3 combines with J gene TRBJ1-1; D ambiguous. There are 13 residues in the CDR3. Germline V lookup: CDR1 LGHNA, CDR2 YSLEER. Trimming took off 0 bases at V and 6 bases at J, with 8 bases between the two ends. The CDR3: CASSQDLRPEAFF. DNA for the CDR3: TGCGCCAGCAGCCAAGATCTACGCCCTGAAGCTTTCTTT.

In its sample, this clone was seen many times. The chain uses TRBV7-3 and TRBJ2-2; D is perhaps TRBD2 (5 bases). Germline CDR1 reads SGHTA; CDR2 reads FQGTGA. The CDR3 sequence is 16 residues long. The V and J ends lost 8 bases and 2 bases respectively, with 18 bases between them. CDR3 in DNA: TGTGCCAGCCGAGGCCCCGGGAAATCTAACACCGGGGAGCTGTTTTTT. It encodes CASRGPGKSNTGELFF.

This clone has ten or more counts. One end of the junction varies from germline; a read error may be responsible. The genes are TRBV12-3 or TRBV12-4 and TRBJ1-1, with 7 bases lining up with TRBD1. The CDR3 length is 13 residues. The CDR3 reads CASSSQTAPTGIF. The CDR3 nucleotides read TGTGCCAGCAGTTCCCAAACAGCCCCGACAGGGATCTTT.

V is TRBV10-2 and J is TRBJ2-3; TRBD2 matches 8 bases. Germline V gene sequence: CDR1 WSHSY, CDR2 SAAADI. The V segment lost 9 bases and the J segment 4 bases; nucleotides outside the gene matches: 12. The CDR3 is made up of 15 amino acids. CDR3 sequence (DNA): TGCGCCAGAATTGGGACTAGAGGGAGGGCAGATACGCAGTATTTT. Its translation: CARIGTRGRADTQYF.